This T cell receptor (beta chain) derives from a study of T-cell memory formation after mild COVID-19. Study information: In these data, TCR clusters were largely donor specific. Findings and caveats of the study: Day 15 to 85 contracting clones showed balanced CD4/CD8; day 15 to 37 expanders favored CD4+. Of the contracting clones, CD4+ ones lay mainly in CM and EM, and CD8+ ones in EMRA.

TCR alpha and TCR beta cDNA libraries carrying sample barcodes and UMIs were produced by 5'RACE using constant-segment primers. From the 5' RACE reads, TCRdb called clonotypes with MiXCR, one entry per CDR3 protein. The data show around 200,000 distinct CDR3 sequences, with more than 9% seen just once and 2.5% to 3.5% held by the top ten. On this clonotype: Its antigen is still unknown.

This clonotype originated in a man between 18 and 35 years old who had mild COVID-19 (a few samples of this study predate the infection). Cell type and time point are not known. What was sequenced was PBMCs or a T cell subset sorted from them (not recorded which).

CDR3 loop: CASSFRRTSYEQYF. CDR3 bases: TGCGCCAGCAGCTTTAGACGGACGTCCTACGAGCAGTACTTC. J is TRBJ2-7 and V is TRBV5-1; unclear D gene. The CDR3 spans 14 residues. Trimming shortened V by 2 bases and J by 1 base, and 10 bases separated the two germline ends. Germline V gene sequence: CDR1 SGHRS, CDR2 YFSETQ.